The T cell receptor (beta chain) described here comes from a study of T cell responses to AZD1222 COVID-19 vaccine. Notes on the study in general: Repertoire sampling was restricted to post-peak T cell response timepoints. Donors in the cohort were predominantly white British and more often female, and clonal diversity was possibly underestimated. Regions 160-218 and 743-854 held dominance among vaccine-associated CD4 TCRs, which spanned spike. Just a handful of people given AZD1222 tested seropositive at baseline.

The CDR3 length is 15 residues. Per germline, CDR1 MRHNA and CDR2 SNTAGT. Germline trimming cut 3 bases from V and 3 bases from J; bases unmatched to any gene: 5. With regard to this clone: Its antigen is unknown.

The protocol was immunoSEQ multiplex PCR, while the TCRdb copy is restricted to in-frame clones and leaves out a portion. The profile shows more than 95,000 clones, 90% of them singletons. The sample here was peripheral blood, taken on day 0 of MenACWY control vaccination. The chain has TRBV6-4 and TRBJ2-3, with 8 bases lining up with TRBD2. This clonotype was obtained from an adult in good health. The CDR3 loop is CASSEVAGMTDTQYF. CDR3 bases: TGTGCCAGCAGTGAGGTAGCGGGAATGACAGATACGCAGTATTTT.